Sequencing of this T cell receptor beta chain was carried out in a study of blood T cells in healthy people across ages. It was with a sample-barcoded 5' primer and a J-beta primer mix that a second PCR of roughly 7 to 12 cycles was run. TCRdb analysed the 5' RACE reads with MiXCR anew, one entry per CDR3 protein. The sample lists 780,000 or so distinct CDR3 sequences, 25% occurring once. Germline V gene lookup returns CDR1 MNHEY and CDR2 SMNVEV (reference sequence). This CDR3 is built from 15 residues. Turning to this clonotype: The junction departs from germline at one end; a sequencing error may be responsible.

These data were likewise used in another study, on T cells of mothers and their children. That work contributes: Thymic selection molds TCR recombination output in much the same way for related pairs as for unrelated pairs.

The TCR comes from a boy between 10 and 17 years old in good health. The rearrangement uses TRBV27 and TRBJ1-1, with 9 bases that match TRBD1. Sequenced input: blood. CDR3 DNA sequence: TGTGCCAGCAGTAGACCCCAAACAGGGGGCATTGAATCTTTCTTT. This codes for CASSRPQTGGIESFF.